The T cell receptor (beta chain) under discussion was sequenced for a study of early T cells in non-severe SARS-CoV-2 infection. Study details: Sequencing of unsorted whole blood was done on bulk RNA, leaving chains unpaired.

In its sample, this clonotype was seen many times. The antigen is unknown. CDR1 and CDR2 from the germline V gene are GTSNPN and SVGIG (reference sequence). Between the trimmed V and J ends, which lost 1 base and 4 bases, there was a span of 16 bases. The CDR3 extends over 16 amino acids. Regarding the study as a whole: Anti-spike CD8 specificities were favored by VDJdb matching, whose results missed private and CD4 specificities.

Molecules of cDNA were individually given unique molecular identifiers that were attached to them. TCRdb redid the calling of the 5' RACE reads with MiXCR, one entry per CDR3 protein. The sample holds around 20,000 distinct CDR3 sequences, 4% to 4.5% seen once. Sequencing input: whole blood. The TCR sequence derives from an adult who was a healthcare worker with PCR-confirmed SARS-CoV-2 infection or an uninfected control (not recorded which). This chain connects TRBV30 to TRBJ2-2; D assignment may be TRBD1 or TRBD2 (5 bases each). The CDR3 loop is CAWSEVVGVLTGELFF. The CDR3 nucleotides read TGTGCCTGGAGTGAAGTCGTGGGGGTACTCACCGGGGAGCTGTTTTTT.